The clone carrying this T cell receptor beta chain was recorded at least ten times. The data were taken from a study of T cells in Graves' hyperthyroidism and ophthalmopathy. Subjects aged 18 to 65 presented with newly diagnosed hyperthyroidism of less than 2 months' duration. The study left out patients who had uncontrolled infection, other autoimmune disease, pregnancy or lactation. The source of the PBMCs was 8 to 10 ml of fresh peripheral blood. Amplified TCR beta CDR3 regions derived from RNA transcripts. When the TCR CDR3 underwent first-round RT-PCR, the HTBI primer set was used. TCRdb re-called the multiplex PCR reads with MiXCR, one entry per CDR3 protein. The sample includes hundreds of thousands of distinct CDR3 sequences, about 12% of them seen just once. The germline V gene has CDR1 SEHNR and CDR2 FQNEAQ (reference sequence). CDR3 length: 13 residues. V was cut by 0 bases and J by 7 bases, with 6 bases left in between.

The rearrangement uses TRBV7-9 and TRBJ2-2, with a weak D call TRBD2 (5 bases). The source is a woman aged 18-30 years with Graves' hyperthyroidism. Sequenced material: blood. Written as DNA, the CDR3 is TGTGCCAGCAGCTTAGCCGGGAACGGGGAGCTGTTTTTT. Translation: CASSLAGNGELFF.